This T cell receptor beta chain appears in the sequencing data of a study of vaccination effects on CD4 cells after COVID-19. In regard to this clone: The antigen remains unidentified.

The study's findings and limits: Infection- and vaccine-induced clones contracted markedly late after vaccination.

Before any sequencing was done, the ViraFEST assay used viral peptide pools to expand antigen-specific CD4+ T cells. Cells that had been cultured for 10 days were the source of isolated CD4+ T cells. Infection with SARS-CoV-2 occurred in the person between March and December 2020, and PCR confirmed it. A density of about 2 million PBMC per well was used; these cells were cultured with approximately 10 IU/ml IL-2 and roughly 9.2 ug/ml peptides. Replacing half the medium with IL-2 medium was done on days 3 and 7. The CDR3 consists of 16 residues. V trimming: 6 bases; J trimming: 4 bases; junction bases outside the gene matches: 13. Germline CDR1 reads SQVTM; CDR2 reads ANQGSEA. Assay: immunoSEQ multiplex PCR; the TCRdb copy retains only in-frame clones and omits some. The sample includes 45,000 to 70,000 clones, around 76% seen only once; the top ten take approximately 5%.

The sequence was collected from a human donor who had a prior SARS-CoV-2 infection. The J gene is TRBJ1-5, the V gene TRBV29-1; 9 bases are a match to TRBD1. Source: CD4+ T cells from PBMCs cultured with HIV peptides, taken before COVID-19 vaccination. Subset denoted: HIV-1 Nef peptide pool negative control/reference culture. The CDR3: CSVANPGQGGNQPQHF. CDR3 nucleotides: TGCAGCGTCGCGAACCCGGGACAGGGTGGGAATCAGCCCCAGCATTTT. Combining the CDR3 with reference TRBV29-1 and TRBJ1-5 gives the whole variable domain SAVISQKPSRDICQRGTSLTIQCQVDSQVTMMFWYRQQPGQSLTLIATANQGSEATYESGFVIDKFPISRPNLTFSTLTVSNMSPEDSSIYLCSVANPGQGGNQPQHFGDGTRLSIL.